The rows below give T cell receptor beta chains drawn from one sample of a study of identical twins. TCRdb passed the 5' RACE reads through MiXCR, listing each CDR3 protein once. The table has roughly 1,500,000 distinct CDR3 sequences, under 35% seen once. Sequenced input: cord blood. The source of these receptors is a newborn girl in good health. CDR3s include the opening cysteine and the closing phenylalanine or tryptophan. Each record gives: J gene, D gene, clone size, V gene, CDR3 DNA, CDR3 protein. D genes are given only for firm matches. Clone size is stated in some rows and not others, as once, few, many or a class when expanded.

TRBJ1-5,-,-,TRBV21-1,TGTGCCAGGACCGGTCAGCCCCAGCATTTT,CARTGQPQHF
TRBJ1-2,-,few,TRBV6-2/TRBV6-3,TGTGCCAGCAGTTACGCGAGGGGTTATGGCTACACCTTC,CASSYARGYGYTF
TRBJ2-1,TRBD2,-,TRBV28,TGTGCCGGCAGTTTACCACTAGCGGGAGGGTATGAGCAGTTCTTC,CAGSLPLAGGYEQFF
TRBJ1-4,TRBD1,-,TRBV6-1,TGTGCCAGCAGTGCAGCCCGGACAGGGGCTGATGAAAAACTGTTTTTT,CASSAARTGADEKLFF
TRBJ2-7,-,few,TRBV5-1,TGCGCCAGCAGCTTGTCAACAACGGGTTACGAGCAGTACTTC,CASSLSTTGYEQYF
TRBJ1-2,TRBD1,-,TRBV12-3/TRBV12-4,TGTGCCAGCAGTCAGACAGGGGGCGACTACTATGGCTACACCTTC,CASSQTGGDYYGYTF
TRBJ1-6,-,-,TRBV20-1,TGCAGTGCTACTAGGGACAATTCACCCCCCCACTTT,CSATRDNSPPHF
TRBJ2-2,-,once,TRBV29-1,TGCAGCGTTGAAGCCCAGGGGACCGGGGAGCTGTTTTTT,CSVEAQGTGELFF
TRBJ2-7,-,-,TRBV7-2,TGTGCCAGCAGCTTAGAACAGGGTAGAGGGTACGAGCAGTACTTC,CASSLEQGRGYEQYF
TRBJ2-4,TRBD1,many,TRBV5-1,TGCGCCAGCAGCTTGACAGGGGGCAAAAACATTCAGTACTTC,CASSLTGGKNIQYF
TRBJ2-1,-,-,TRBV6-4,TGTGCCAGCAGGCGGACTACCCGAGAGCAGTTCTTC,CASRRTTREQFF
TRBJ2-3,TRBD2,-,TRBV3-1,TGTGCCAGCAGCCAATCGGGACTAGCGGCCAGACGAACGCAGTATTTT,CASSQSGLAARRTQYF
TRBJ1-1,TRBD1,-,TRBV10-2,TGCGCCAGCAGTGAGTCGACAGGGGGAGAGGAAGCTTTCTTT,CASSESTGGEEAFF
TRBJ2-7,TRBD1,few,TRBV29-1,TGCAGCGTTGCCGGGACAGGGGGCTACAATGAGCAGTACTTC,CSVAGTGGYNEQYF
TRBJ1-1,-,-,TRBV5-1,TGCGCCAGCAGCTTGTACAGGGAAGATGAAGCTTTCTTT,CASSLYREDEAFF
TRBJ2-1,TRBD2,-,TRBV5-1,TGCGCCAGCAGCTTGGGCCGACTAGCGGTATACAATGAGCAGTTCTTC,CASSLGRLAVYNEQFF
TRBJ1-5,TRBD1,few,TRBV6-6,TGTGCCAGCAGTTACCGTACCGGGACAGGCAATCAGCCCCAGCATTTT,CASSYRTGTGNQPQHF
TRBJ1-5,TRBD1,once,TRBV7-9,TGTGCCAGCAGCTTGTGGGACAGGGGAGACAATCAGCCCCAGCATTTT,CASSLWDRGDNQPQHF
TRBJ2-5,TRBD2,-,TRBV7-2,TGTGCCAGCAGTTTTCTGGTGGGGGGGTTTGAGACCCAGTACTTC,CASSFLVGGFETQYF
TRBJ2-2,-,-,TRBV4-2,TGTGCCAGCAGCCGTAAGGACGGTCACATAAACACCGGGGAGCTGTTTTTT,CASSRKDGHINTGELFF
TRBJ2-5,TRBD2,-,TRBV20-1,TGCAGTGCGACCAATAGCGGGGGGGACCAAGAGACCCAGTACTTC,CSATNSGGDQETQYF
TRBJ1-1,TRBD1,few,TRBV6-5,TGTGCCAGCAGTTACGTAGCCAGGGGGGTCGCTGAAGCTTTCTTT,CASSYVARGVAEAFF
TRBJ2-5,-,few,TRBV7-8,TGTGCCAGCAGCTTAGTTCCTTCTTGGGGGGCCCTACAAGAGACCCAGTACTTC,CASSLVPSWGALQETQYF
TRBJ2-5,TRBD2,-,TRBV7-2,TGTGCCAGCAGCTTTGACGGGGGGGTCCAAGAGACCCAGTACTTC,CASSFDGGVQETQYF
TRBJ2-3,-,many,TRBV27,TGTGCCAGCAGTTTCGGACTACCCACAGATACGCAGTATTTT,CASSFGLPTDTQYF
TRBJ2-5,TRBD2,-,TRBV29-1,TGCAGCGCTGATACTAGCGGGAGCCGAGAGACCCAGTACTTC,CSADTSGSRETQYF
TRBJ2-3,-,many,TRBV2,TGTGCCAGCAGTGGATGGATAGCCGACACAGATACGCAGTATTTT,CASSGWIADTDTQYF
TRBJ2-3,TRBD2,-,TRBV28,TGTGCCAGCAGTCGAGAGAGGGCTAGCGGGAGGTCACAGGAGGGAGATACGCAGTATTTT,CASSRERASGRSQEGDTQYF
TRBJ2-7,-,few,TRBV6-2/TRBV6-3,TGTGCCAGCAGTTACATCGGGGGCTCCTACGAGCAGTACTTC,CASSYIGGSYEQYF
TRBJ2-7,-,many,TRBV6-5,TGTGCCAGCAAACTGACAGCCGCCTACGAGCAGTACTTC,CASKLTAAYEQYF
TRBJ2-7,-,-,TRBV6-5,TGTGCCAGCAGCACACCGGGACATAAAGGAGAGCAGTACTTC,CASSTPGHKGEQYF
TRBJ1-4,TRBD1,-,TRBV6-1,TGTGCCAGCAGTGAAGGCCCAGGGGGCCCTAATGAAAAACTGTTTTTT,CASSEGPGGPNEKLFF